This passage covers 31 T cell receptor beta chains from one sample sequenced in a study of CD8 T cells in ankylosing spondylitis. The study's findings and limits: A TCR beta motif made of about 8 highly homologous variants seemed typical of ankylosing spondylitis blood.

TCRdb used MiXCR to reprocess the 5' RACE reads, holding one entry per CDR3 protein. This table holds about 220,000 distinct CDR3 sequences, about 7.3% found once. No antigen has been assigned to these receptors. Sequenced input: blood, either unsorted or a sorted T cell fraction (not recorded which). All receptors come from a male donor with ankylosing spondylitis.

This clonotype was detected many times. The J gene is TRBJ2-5, the V gene TRBV25-1; a weak D match, TRBD1 (6 bases). Germline lookup yields CDR1 MGHDK and CDR2 SYGVNS. Trimming stripped 6 bases from V and 2 bases from J, with 10 bases between. The CDR3 loop spans 13 amino acids. The DNA of the CDR3 is TGTGCCAGCAGCGCTGGACAGCAAGAGACCCAGTACTTC. Translating gives CASSAGQQETQYF.

This chain uses TRBV10-3 with TRBJ2-7; 12 bases map to TRBD2. The CDR3 has 17 residues. Trimming at V came to 10 bases and at J to 0 bases, leaving 13 bases not matched to a gene. Germline V gene data show CDR1 as ENHRY and CDR2 as SYGVKD. CDR3: CATRRGLAGIDSYEQYF. CDR3 nucleotides: TGTGCCACTCGACGAGGACTAGCGGGAATCGACTCCTACGAGCAGTACTTC.

The chain combines TRBV9 with TRBJ2-3; 7 bases fit TRBD2. V lost 0 bases to trimming and J lost 1 base; unmatched junction nucleotides: 5. This CDR3 comprises 16 residues. Germline lookup yields CDR1 SGDLS and CDR2 YYNGEE. CDR3 loop: CASSVDGGGRTDTQYF. In DNA form, the CDR3 reads TGTGCCAGCAGCGTAGATGGCGGGGGACGCACAGATACGCAGTATTTT.

V gene TRBV20-1 combines with J gene TRBJ1-2; possibly TRBD1 for D (5 bases). The CDR3 runs 15 residues. Germline values: CDR1 DFQATT, CDR2 SNEGSKA (reference sequence). Trimming removed 0 bases from V and 5 bases from J, with 16 bases in between. CDR3 region: CSARDSDKDPYGYTF. The DNA for the CDR3 is TGCAGTGCTAGAGACTCGGACAAGGACCCTTATGGCTACACCTTC.

V usage is TRBV5-1 and J usage is TRBJ2-3; D gene uncertain. The V end was cut by 0 bases, the J end by 0 bases, with 17 bases between. The germline gives CDR1 SGHRS, CDR2 YFSETQ. The CDR3 covers 18 residues. CDR3 protein: CASSLVFFRSSSTDTQYF. The CDR3 DNA reads as TGCGCCAGCAGCTTGGTATTTTTTAGGAGTTCTAGCACAGATACGCAGTATTTT.

This clonotype was counted only a few times. The chain links TRBV20-1 to TRBJ1-1, with D uncertain. Looked up from germline, CDR1 is DFQATT and CDR2 is SNEGSKA (reference sequence). The CDR3 consists of 12 residues. The V end lost 5 bases, the J end lost 1 base, and 8 bases lay between the germline ends. The CDR3 DNA reads TGCAGTGCTCCTGCCTCGAACACTGAAGCTTTCTTT. The encoded protein is CSAPASNTEAFF.

This clonotype has at least ten counts. This rearrangement joins TRBV11-2 to TRBJ2-4; D is unresolved. Germline values: CDR1 SGHAT, CDR2 FQNNGV. The CDR3 totals 20 residues. The germline V and J ends were trimmed by 1 base and 0 bases, with 22 bases remaining between them. The CDR3 here is CASSLGSALQAGIAKNIQYF. In DNA form, the CDR3 reads TGTGCCAGCAGCTTAGGCAGCGCGTTACAAGCAGGAATAGCCAAAAACATTCAGTACTTC.

This clonotype was recorded at least ten times. V is TRBV28 and J is TRBJ2-7; 7 bases fit TRBD1. The CDR3 spans 16 residues. From germline, CDR1 is MDHEN and CDR2 SYDVKM. V gave up 2 bases and J gave up 2 bases; unmatched junction bases: 9. The CDR3 here is CASSLLYRGTAYEQYF. The CDR3 nucleotides are TGTGCCAGCAGTTTACTATACCGTGGGACAGCCTACGAGCAGTACTTC.

Only a few counts were recorded for this clonotype. The chain recombines TRBV13 with TRBJ1-1; unclear D gene. Germline V lookup: CDR1 PRHDT, CDR2 FYEKMQ (reference sequence). V lost 2 bases, J lost 2 bases, and 6 bases lay in between. CDR3 size: 13 residues. In nucleotides, the CDR3 is TGTGCCAGCAGCTTACCGGAAAACACTGAAGCTTTCTTT. Its protein product is CASSLPENTEAFF.

The rearrangement uses TRBV6-1 and TRBJ2-7, with D possibly being TRBD2 (6 bases). V lost 3 bases and J lost 2, with 11 bases in between. The CDR3 consists of 14 residues. Germline loops: CDR1 MNHNS, CDR2 SASEGT. As DNA, the CDR3 is TGTGCCAGCAGTGAGCGGGGTAACCCCTACGAGCAGTACTTC. Its translation: CASSERGNPYEQYF.

On this clonotype itself: A much larger clone sits a single nucleotide away, making a read error possible. Here the CDR3 DNA reads TGTGCCAGCAGTTTAACAGGTCAGCCCCAGCATTTT. Translated: CASSLTGQPQHF. The V call is TRBV27, the J call TRBJ1-5, with D possibly matching TRBD1 (5 bases). There are 12 residues in the CDR3. Deletions cut 2 bases from V and 6 bases from J, with 5 bases between. Germline V lookup: CDR1 MNHEY, CDR2 SMNVEV (reference sequence).

This clonotype was recorded at least ten times. This rearrangement joins TRBV27 to TRBJ1-1; D is undetermined. Germline V CDR1 and CDR2: MNHEY, SMNVEV (reference sequence). V shed 6 bases and J shed 4 bases, with 12 bases lying between them. The CDR3 covers 13 residues. The CDR3 DNA is TGTGCCAGCAGCACCATAGGAACCACTGAAGCTTTCTTT. Protein product: CASSTIGTTEAFF.

Many counts were recorded for this clonotype. The chain recombines TRBV20-1 with TRBJ1-1, with TRBD1 as a possible D gene (5 bases). V lost 0 bases, J lost 3 bases, and 8 bases lay in between. The CDR3 loop spans 13 amino acids. The germline V gene encodes CDR1 DFQATT and CDR2 SNEGSKA (reference sequence). The CDR3 DNA reads TGCAGTGCTAGAGATGGGGGGGACACTGAAGCTTTCTTT. Protein sequence: CSARDGGDTEAFF.

The table lists this clonotype with many counts. J is TRBJ2-4 and V is TRBV27; TRBD1 is a possible D gene (6 bases). CDR3 length: 14 residues. CDR1 and CDR2 from the germline V gene are MNHEY and SMNVEV (reference sequence). With 5 bases removed from V and 6 bases from J, the gap between germline ends came to 14 bases. The CDR3 is CASSPLGGVNIQYF. CDR3 nucleotides: TGTGCCAGCAGTCCTCTAGGGGGAGTAAACATTCAGTACTTC.

The rearrangement links TRBV27 to TRBJ2-1; 10 bases align to TRBD2. CDR1 is MNHEY, CDR2 SMNVEV, per germline (reference sequence). CDR3 size: 15 residues. The ends lost 4 bases at V and 5 bases at J; junction bases unmatched: 5. The CDR3 nucleotides are TGTGCCAGCAGTTCCCTAGCGGGGGCACACAATGAGCAGTTCTTC. Residues: CASSSLAGAHNEQFF.

The chain recombines TRBV2 with TRBJ2-4, with D possibly TRBD1 on 5 matching bases. The CDR3 is made up of 15 amino acids. V lost 3 bases to trimming and J lost 4 bases, with 13 bases between them. CDR1 and CDR2 (germline): SNHLY, FYNNEI. CDR3 coding DNA: TGTGCCAGCAGTGATTGGTGGCAGGGAAAAAACATTCAGTACTTC. Its translation: CASSDWWQGKNIQYF.

This clonotype occurred many times. The CDR3 is CASSLPPPLAGGTYNEQFF. In DNA, the CDR3 is TGTGCCAGCAGCCTACCCCCCCCACTAGCGGGAGGAACCTACAATGAGCAGTTCTTC. The rearrangement links TRBV7-6 to TRBJ2-1; the match to TRBD2 covers 12 bases. V shed 5 bases and J 2 bases; nucleotides not matched to a gene: 13. The CDR3 runs 19 residues. Germline-derived CDR1 and CDR2 are SGHVS and FNYEAQ.

This clonotype was detected ten times or more. The chain links TRBV6-1 to TRBJ2-5; D unclear. Germline lookup yields CDR1 MNHNS and CDR2 SASEGT. This CDR3 spans 14 amino acids. Trimming shortened V by 3 bases and J by 5 bases, and 13 bases separated the two germline ends. Here the CDR3 DNA reads TGTGCCAGCAGTGACCACCTAGGTACGGAGACCCAGTACTTC. It encodes CASSDHLGTETQYF.

This clonotype was counted ten times or more. V is TRBV28 and J is TRBJ2-2; 10 nucleotides agree with TRBD1. V lost 8 bases to trimming and J lost 3 bases; unmatched junction nucleotides: 6. The CDR3 covers 15 residues. Germline V lookup: CDR1 MDHEN, CDR2 SYDVKM. The CDR3 DNA reads as TGTGCCAGCGGCATAGGGACAGGGGACACCGGGGAGCTGTTTTTT. Its translation is CASGIGTGDTGELFF.

This clonotype came up many times. The rearrangement uses TRBV7-9 and TRBJ2-3, with D possibly being TRBD2 (6 bases). This CDR3 contains 16 residues. Per germline, CDR1 SEHNR and CDR2 FQNEAQ (reference sequence). Trimming took off 4 bases at V and 6 bases at J, with 20 bases between the two ends. CDR3 protein: CASSSRGRSRGDTQYF. CDR3 sequence (DNA): TGTGCCAGCAGCTCTAGGGGCAGGAGCCGGGGGGATACGCAGTATTTT.

This clonotype was observed many times. V is TRBV10-3 and J is TRBJ1-1; D is perhaps TRBD1 (6 bases). The germline gives CDR1 ENHRY, CDR2 SYGVKD. V shed 0 bases and J shed 1 base, with 18 bases lying between them. The CDR3 covers 18 residues. CDR3 region: CAISESTGLMSGNTEAFF. CDR3 nucleotides: TGTGCCATCAGTGAGTCAACAGGGTTGATGAGTGGGAACACTGAAGCTTTCTTT.

This clonotype was picked up a small number of times. For the CDR3, the DNA is TGTGCCAGTAGGGACAGCCTTCAAGAGACCCAGTACTTC. Its protein product is CASRDSLQETQYF. The genes are TRBV19 and TRBJ2-5, with D perhaps TRBD1 (6 bases). The CDR3 has 13 residues. Germline lookup yields CDR1 LNHDA and CDR2 SQIVND (reference sequence). V was clipped by 6 bases and J by 2 bases, with 10 bases between them.

This clonotype was observed a handful of times. This chain connects TRBV4-3 to TRBJ1-2, with no clear D. This CDR3 is built from 16 residues. Trimming pared 1 base from V and 0 bases from J, leaving 12 bases between. The V gene's germline CDR1 is LGHNA and CDR2 YSLEER. CDR3 in amino acids: CASSQGIRETNYGYTF. For the CDR3, the DNA is TGCGCCAGCAGCCAAGGGATACGCGAAACTAACTATGGCTACACCTTC.

This clonotype has at least ten counts. The chain combines TRBV6-5 with TRBJ1-2, with D perhaps matching TRBD1 (6 bases). Germline V gene lookup returns CDR1 MNHEY and CDR2 SVGAGI. V was trimmed by 6 bases and J by 5 bases, leaving 10 bases between them. CDR3 length: 12 residues. The chain's CDR3 is CASSNGQYGYTF. In nucleotides, the CDR3 is TGTGCCAGCAGCAACGGACAGTATGGCTACACCTTC.

The table lists this clonotype with many counts. The chain has TRBV28 and TRBJ2-7; 8 bases are shared with TRBD1. V shed 5 bases, J shed 6 bases, and the junction held 15 bases outside the gene matches. Germline V gene lookup returns CDR1 MDHEN and CDR2 SYDVKM. The CDR3 is 16 residues long. The CDR3 spells CASSGIKGTGVGEQYF. In DNA form, the CDR3 reads TGTGCCAGCAGTGGAATCAAAGGGACAGGTGTGGGCGAGCAGTACTTC.

This clonotype was recorded many times. Written as DNA, the CDR3 is TGTGCCAGCTCACTGACAGTGGCGGAGACACGGGTGCAGTTCTTC. Translation: CASSLTVAETRVQFF. This rearrangement joins TRBV18 to TRBJ2-1; D may be TRBD1 (5 bases). Trimming pared 4 bases from V and 12 bases from J, leaving 22 bases between. CDR1 and CDR2 (germline): KGHSH, LQKENI. The CDR3 is made up of 15 amino acids.

This clonotype was recorded at least ten times. V is TRBV24-1 and J is TRBJ2-1, with D tentatively TRBD2 (5 bases). CDR3 size: 13 residues. CDR1 and CDR2 from the germline V gene are KGHDR and SFDVKD. Trimming took off 4 bases at V and 8 bases at J, with 11 bases between the two ends. The CDR3 DNA sequence: TGTGCCACCAGTGAGTTCCTAGCAGATGAGCAGTTCTTC. Translating gives CATSEFLADEQFF.

This clonotype was picked up many times. This chain joins TRBV28 and TRBJ2-1; D is possibly TRBD1 (5 bases). V gave up 2 bases and J gave up 3 bases, with 11 bases separating them. This CDR3 contains 15 residues. Germline CDR1 is MDHEN and CDR2 is SYDVKM. CDR3 in amino acids: CASSLRTRNYNEQFF. The CDR3 DNA follows: TGTGCCAGCAGTTTAAGGACAAGGAACTACAATGAGCAGTTCTTC.

The chain recombines TRBV20-1 with TRBJ2-7; D is perhaps TRBD1 (6 bases). The CDR3 totals 14 residues. The germline V gene has CDR1 DFQATT and CDR2 SNEGSKA (reference sequence). Trimming left V 3 bases short and J 2 bases short, with 14 bases between. CDR3 coding DNA: TGCAGTGCTAGGGACTCATCAGGGGCCTACGAGCAGTACTTC. It yields the protein CSARDSSGAYEQYF.

This clonotype has a count of ten or more. V usage is TRBV5-1 and J usage is TRBJ2-3, with 12 bases matching TRBD2. The CDR3 consists of 17 residues. Germline CDR1 is SGHRS and CDR2 is YFSETQ. The V gene end was trimmed by 2 bases and the J gene end by 2 bases; junction bases not matched to a gene: 6. CDR3 sequence: CASSFRLAGGYTDTQYF. CDR3 DNA sequence: TGCGCCAGCAGCTTTCGCCTAGCGGGAGGGTACACAGATACGCAGTATTTT.

This clonotype has at least ten counts. The chain carries TRBV7-9 and TRBJ2-5; D is ambiguous. The ends were cut back, 3 bases at V and 3 bases at J, with 11 bases in the middle. Looked up from germline, CDR1 is SEHNR and CDR2 is FQNEAQ (reference sequence). This CDR3 region has 14 residues. This chain's CDR3 is CASSFGYEEETQYF. CDR3 nucleotides: TGTGCCAGCAGCTTTGGCTACGAGGAAGAGACCCAGTACTTC.